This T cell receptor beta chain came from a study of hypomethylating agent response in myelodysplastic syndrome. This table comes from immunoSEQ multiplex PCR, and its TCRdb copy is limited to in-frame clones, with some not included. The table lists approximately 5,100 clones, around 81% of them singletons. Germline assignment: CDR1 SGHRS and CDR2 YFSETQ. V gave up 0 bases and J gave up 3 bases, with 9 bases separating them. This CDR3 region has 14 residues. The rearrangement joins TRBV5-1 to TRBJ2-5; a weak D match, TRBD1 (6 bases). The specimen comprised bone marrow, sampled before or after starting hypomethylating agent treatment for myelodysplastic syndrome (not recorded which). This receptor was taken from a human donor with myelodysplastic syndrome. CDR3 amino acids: CASSLGGQEETQYF. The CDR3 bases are TGCGCCAGCAGCTTGGGGGGGCAGGAAGAGACCCAGTACTTC.